These T cell receptor beta chains were read from a single sample in a study of T cells in Graves' hyperthyroidism and ophthalmopathy. TCRdb re-called the multiplex PCR reads with MiXCR, one entry per CDR3 protein. The data show about 840,000 distinct CDR3 sequences, with roughly 40% seen just once and roughly 8.3% held by the top ten. The specimen was blood. All receptors derive from a man aged 18 to 35 with Graves' hyperthyroidism. Each CDR3 is given with its conserved first and last residue.

TRBJ1-4	TRBV7-8	CASRHPGQGGEKLFF
TRBJ1-2	TRBV2	CASKGGFYGYTF
TRBJ1-6	TRBV7-3	CASSSGTGNPSPLHF
TRBJ2-5	TRBV11-1	CASSQEIQYF
TRBJ2-7	TRBV6-4	CASSYVTGSDEQYF
TRBJ2-2	TRBV4-1	CASSQDRKPSGELFF
TRBJ1-1	TRBV15	CATSRDPDRANTEAFF
TRBJ2-5	TRBV9	CASSVEDRGPGETQYF
TRBJ1-2	TRBV7-6	CASSLVAGSYTF
TRBJ1-2	TRBV7-2	CASSLEKGWGASFPYGYTF